This passage covers 6 T cell receptor beta chains from one sample sequenced in a study of cytotoxic CD8 clonotypes in ibrutinib-treated CLL. Only in-frame clones appear in the TCRdb table, and some are missing; sequencing was by immunoSEQ multiplex PCR. The sample has 250,000 or so clones, 70% seen once. The material was PBMCs, obtained after 24 months of ibrutinib treatment. The receptors originated from a human donor with chronic lymphocytic leukemia.

This chain links TRBV19 with TRBJ2-4; 7 positions agree with TRBD2. The CDR3 runs 17 residues. CDR1 LNHDA and CDR2 SQIVND come from the germline V gene (reference sequence). The V and J ends lost 11 bases and 8 bases, in that order; junction bases with no gene match: 24. The CDR3 nucleotides read TGTGCCTACGTTCCCATCCCAGCGGGACCTCGTGGTTACATTCAGTACTTC. Its protein product is CAYVPIPAGPRGYIQYF.

The V gene is TRBV28, the J gene TRBJ1-5; D call uncertain. Germline CDR1 MDHEN, CDR2 SYDVKM. V was trimmed by 7 bases and J by 6 bases, leaving 16 bases between them. The CDR3 spans 14 residues. CDR3 sequence (DNA): TGTGCCAGCATAAGGGAGGGCGATGGTCAGCCCCAGCATTTT. Translation gives CASIREGDGQPQHF.

The CDR3 spells CSVDGYGYTF. CDR3 nucleotide sequence: TGCAGCGTTGATGGGTATGGCTACACCTTC. The rearrangement uses TRBV29-1 and TRBJ1-2; D is ambiguous. Germline lookup yields CDR1 SQVTM and CDR2 ANQGSEA. This CDR3 contains 10 residues. The ends were cut back, 3 bases at V and 5 bases at J, with 4 bases in the middle.

The rearrangement joins TRBV2 to TRBJ2-5, with TRBD2 identical over 12 bases. Looked up from germline, CDR1 is SNHLY and CDR2 is FYNNEI. V was clipped by 8 bases and J by 2 bases; unmatched bases: 9. The CDR3 consists of 16 residues. CDR3 DNA: TGTGCCAGCGCGGGACTAGCGGGCCGGGGACAAGAGACCCAGTACTTC. Its protein product is CASAGLAGRGQETQYF.

The rearrangement joins TRBV19 to TRBJ1-5, with no clear D. The CDR3 length is 15 residues. The V gene lost 2 bases and the J gene lost 1 base, with 9 bases spanning the gap. Germline V gene lookup returns CDR1 LNHDA and CDR2 SQIVND (reference sequence). The DNA for the CDR3 is TGTGCCAGTAGTATATATGATGGCAGCAATCAGCCCCAGCATTTT. Translated, it gives CASSIYDGSNQPQHF. Using reference TRBV19 and TRBJ1-5 for the parts outside the CDR3, the full variable domain is DGGITQSPKYLFRKEGQNVTLSCEQNLNHDAMYWYRQDPGQGLRLIYYSQIVNDFQKGDIAEGYSVSREKKESFPLTVTSAQKNPTAFYLCASSIYDGSNQPQHFGDGTRLSIL.

The rearrangement links TRBV25-1 to TRBJ2-1; 9 bases agree with TRBD1. This CDR3 is 16 amino acids long. Germline V gene lookup returns CDR1 MGHDK and CDR2 SYGVNS. The V segment lost 3 bases and the J segment 5 bases; nucleotides outside the gene matches: 8. The CDR3 DNA reads as TGTGCCAGCAGTGACTTCCACAGGGGGCGGCACAATGAGCAGTTCTTC. This sequence encodes CASSDFHRGRHNEQFF.